The 2 T cell receptor beta chains presented below share a single source sample, sequenced in a study of T cells in localized non-small cell lung cancer. Some clones are missing from TCRdb's copy, which holds only in-frame ones; the method was immunoSEQ multiplex PCR. Here the sample spans about 82,000 clones, around three quarters being singletons. The sample consisted of PBMCs, taken before any cancer treatment. The receptors here all came from a man aged 35 to 70 with stage II squamous cell lung carcinoma.

In its sample, this clone was seen a few times. V is TRBV14 and J is TRBJ1-6; D unresolved. V lost 5 bases and J 8 bases, leaving 7 bases between the germline ends. This CDR3 is built from 12 residues. The germline V gene has CDR1 SGHDN and CDR2 FVKESK. This CDR3 reads CASSTTDSPLHF. The DNA for the CDR3 is TGTGCCAGCAGCACTACAGATTCACCCCTCCACTTT.

The rearrangement links TRBV6-6 to TRBJ1-4, with 7 bases lining up with TRBD1. With 8 bases clipped from V and 8 bases from J, the junction kept 8 bases outside the gene matches. Germline assignment: CDR1 MNHNY and CDR2 SVGAGI (reference sequence). The CDR3 consists of 13 residues. CDR3 region: CASQTGRKEKLFF. The CDR3 nucleotides are TGTGCCAGCCAGACAGGGCGGAAGGAAAAACTGTTTTTT.